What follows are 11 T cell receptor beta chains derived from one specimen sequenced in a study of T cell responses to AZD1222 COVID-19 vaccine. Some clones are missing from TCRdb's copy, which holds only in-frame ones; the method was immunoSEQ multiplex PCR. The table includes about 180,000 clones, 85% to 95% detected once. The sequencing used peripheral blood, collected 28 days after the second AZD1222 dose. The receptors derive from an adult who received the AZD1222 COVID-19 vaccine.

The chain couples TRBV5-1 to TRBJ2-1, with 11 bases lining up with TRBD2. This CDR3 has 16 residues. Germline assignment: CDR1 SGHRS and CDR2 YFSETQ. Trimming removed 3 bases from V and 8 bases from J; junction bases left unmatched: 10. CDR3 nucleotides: TGCGCCAGCAGCTCCTTAGCGGGGGGGCTTCTGGATGAGCAGTTCTTC. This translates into CASSSLAGGLLDEQFF.

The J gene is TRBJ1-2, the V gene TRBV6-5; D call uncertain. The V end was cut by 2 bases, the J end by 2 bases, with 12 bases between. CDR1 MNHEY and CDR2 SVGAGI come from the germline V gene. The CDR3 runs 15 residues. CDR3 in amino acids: CASSYIQESNYGYTF. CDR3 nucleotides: TGTGCCAGCAGTTACATTCAAGAGTCGAACTATGGCTACACCTTC.

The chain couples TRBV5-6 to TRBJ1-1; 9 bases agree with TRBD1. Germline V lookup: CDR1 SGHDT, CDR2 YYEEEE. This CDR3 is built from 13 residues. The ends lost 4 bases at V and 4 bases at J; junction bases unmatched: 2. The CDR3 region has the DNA TGTGCCAGCAGCGAGGACAGGGGCACTGAAGCTTTCTTT. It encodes CASSEDRGTEAFF.

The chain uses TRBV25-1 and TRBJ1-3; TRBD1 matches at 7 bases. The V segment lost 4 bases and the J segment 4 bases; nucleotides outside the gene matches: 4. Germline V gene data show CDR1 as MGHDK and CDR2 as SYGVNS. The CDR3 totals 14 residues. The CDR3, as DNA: TGTGCCAGCAGTGGACAGGGAAGAGGAAACACCATATATTTT. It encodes CASSGQGRGNTIYF.

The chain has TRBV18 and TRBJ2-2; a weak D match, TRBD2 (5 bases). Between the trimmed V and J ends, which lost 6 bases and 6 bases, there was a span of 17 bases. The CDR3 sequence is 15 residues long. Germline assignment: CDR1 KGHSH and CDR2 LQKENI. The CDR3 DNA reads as TGTGCCAGCTCCCGCGTCGTGCTAGCCGCCGGGGAGCTGTTTTTT. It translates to CASSRVVLAAGELFF.

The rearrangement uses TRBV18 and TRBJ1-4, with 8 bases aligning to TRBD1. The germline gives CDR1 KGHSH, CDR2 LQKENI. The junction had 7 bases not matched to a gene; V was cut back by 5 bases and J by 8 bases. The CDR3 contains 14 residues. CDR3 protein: CASSATGGQEKLFF. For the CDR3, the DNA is TGTGCCAGCTCAGCAACAGGGGGACAAGAAAAACTGTTTTTT.

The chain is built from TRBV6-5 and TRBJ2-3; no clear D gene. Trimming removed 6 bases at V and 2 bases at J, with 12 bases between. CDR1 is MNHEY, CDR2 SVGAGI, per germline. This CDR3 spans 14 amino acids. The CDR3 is CASSQFRATDTQYF. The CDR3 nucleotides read TGTGCCAGCAGCCAATTCCGGGCCACAGATACGCAGTATTTT.

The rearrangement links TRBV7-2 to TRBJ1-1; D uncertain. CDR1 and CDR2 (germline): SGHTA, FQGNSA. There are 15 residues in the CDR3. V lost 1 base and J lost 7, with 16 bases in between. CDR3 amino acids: CASSLGSGNLGEAFF. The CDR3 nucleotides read TGTGCCAGCAGCTTAGGATCCGGGAATCTAGGTGAAGCTTTCTTT.

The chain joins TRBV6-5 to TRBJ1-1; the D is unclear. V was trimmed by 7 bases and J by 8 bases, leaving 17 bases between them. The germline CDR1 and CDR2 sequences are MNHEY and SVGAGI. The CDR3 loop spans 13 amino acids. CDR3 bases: TGTGCCAGCATTTCTACCGGCGGGCTGGAAGCTTTCTTT. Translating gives CASISTGGLEAFF.

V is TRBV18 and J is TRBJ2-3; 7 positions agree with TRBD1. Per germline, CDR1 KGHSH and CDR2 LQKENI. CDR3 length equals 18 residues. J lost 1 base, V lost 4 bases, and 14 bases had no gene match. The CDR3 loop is CASSLNTGTETGTDTQYF. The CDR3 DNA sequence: TGTGCCAGCTCACTAAACACAGGGACAGAAACGGGCACAGATACGCAGTATTTT.

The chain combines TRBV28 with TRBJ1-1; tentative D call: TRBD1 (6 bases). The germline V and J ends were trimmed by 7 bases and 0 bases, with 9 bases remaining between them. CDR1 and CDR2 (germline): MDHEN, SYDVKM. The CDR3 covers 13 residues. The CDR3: CASKGGMNTEAFF. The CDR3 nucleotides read TGTGCCAGCAAAGGGGGTATGAACACTGAAGCTTTCTTT. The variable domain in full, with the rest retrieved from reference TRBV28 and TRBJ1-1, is DVKVTQSSRYLVKRTGEKVFLECVQDMDHENMFWYRQDPGLGLRLIYFSYDVKMKEKGDIPEGYSVSREKKERFSLILESASTNQTSMYLCASKGGMNTEAFFGQGTRLTVV.